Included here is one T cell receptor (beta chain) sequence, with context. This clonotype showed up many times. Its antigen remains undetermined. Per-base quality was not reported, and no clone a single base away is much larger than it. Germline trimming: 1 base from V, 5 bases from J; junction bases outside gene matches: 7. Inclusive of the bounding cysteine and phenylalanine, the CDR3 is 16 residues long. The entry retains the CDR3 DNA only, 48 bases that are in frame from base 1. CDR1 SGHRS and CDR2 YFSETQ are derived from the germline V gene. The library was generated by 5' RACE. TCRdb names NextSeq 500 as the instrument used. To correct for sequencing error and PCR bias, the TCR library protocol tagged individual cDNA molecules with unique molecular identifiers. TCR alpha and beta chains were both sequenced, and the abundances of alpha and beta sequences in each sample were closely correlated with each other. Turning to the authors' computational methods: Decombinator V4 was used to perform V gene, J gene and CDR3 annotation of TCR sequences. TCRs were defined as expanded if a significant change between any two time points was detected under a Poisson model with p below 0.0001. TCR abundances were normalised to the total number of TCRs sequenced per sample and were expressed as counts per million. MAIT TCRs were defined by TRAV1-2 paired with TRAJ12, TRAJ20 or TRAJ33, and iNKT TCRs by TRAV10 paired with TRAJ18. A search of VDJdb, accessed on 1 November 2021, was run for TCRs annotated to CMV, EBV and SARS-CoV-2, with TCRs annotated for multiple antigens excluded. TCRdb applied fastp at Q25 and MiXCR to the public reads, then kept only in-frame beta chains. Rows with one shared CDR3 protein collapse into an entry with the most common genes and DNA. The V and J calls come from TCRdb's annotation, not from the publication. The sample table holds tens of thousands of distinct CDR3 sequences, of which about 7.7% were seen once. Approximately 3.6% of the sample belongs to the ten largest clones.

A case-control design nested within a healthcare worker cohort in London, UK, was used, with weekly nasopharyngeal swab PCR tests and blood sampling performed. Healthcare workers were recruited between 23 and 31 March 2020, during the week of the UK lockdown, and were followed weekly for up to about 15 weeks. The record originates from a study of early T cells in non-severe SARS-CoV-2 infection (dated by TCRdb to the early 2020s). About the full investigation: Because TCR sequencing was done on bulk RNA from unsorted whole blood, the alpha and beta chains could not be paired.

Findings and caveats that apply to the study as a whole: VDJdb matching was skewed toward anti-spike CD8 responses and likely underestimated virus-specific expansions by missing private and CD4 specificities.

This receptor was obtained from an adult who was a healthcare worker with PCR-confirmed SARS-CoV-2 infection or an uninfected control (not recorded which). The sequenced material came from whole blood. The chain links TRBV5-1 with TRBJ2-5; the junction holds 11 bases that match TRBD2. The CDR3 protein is CASSLLAGGIGETQYF. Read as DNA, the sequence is TGCGCCAGCAGCTTGTTAGCGGGAGGGATCGGGGAGACCCAGTACTTC.